One sample yielded the 22 T cell receptor beta chains listed below, sequenced in a study of radiation and T cells in renal cell carcinoma (dated by TCRdb to between 2020 and 2021). The meaning of the sample's time point label: blood 4 weeks post-SBRT, at nephrectomy. What this sample's treatment or condition label stands for: 15 Gy SBRT to primary tumor, nephrectomy 4 weeks later. The library relied on the immunoSEQ multiplex PCR assay. TCRdb took this table from immuneACCESS and kept in-frame rearrangements with V and J called. Such tables lack part of the clones; where checked against another copy, unresolved V genes explain under half of the gap, and the rest is unexplained. The sample includes fewer than 200,000 clones, with about 88% observed a single time. The top ten clones comprise roughly 10% of the sample. The sample was blood, taken from a patient whose treatment included radiotherapy and nephrectomy. The receptors shown here come from a woman in her forties or fifties with renal cell carcinoma.

The chain carries TRBV5-1 and TRBJ1-5; D remains unclear. Per the germline V gene, CDR1 is SGHRS and CDR2 is YFSETQ. V lost 4 bases to trimming and J lost 2 bases, with 7 bases between them. This CDR3 region has 13 residues. The CDR3 nucleotides read TGCGCCAGCAGCCCTCAGGGCAATCAGCCCCAGCATTTT. Amino acid sequence: CASSPQGNQPQHF.

V and J are TRBV7-3 and TRBJ2-3; no clear D. From germline, CDR1 is SGHTA and CDR2 FQGTGA. Trimming stripped 1 base from V and 14 bases from J, with 25 bases between. The CDR3 is 16 residues long. The CDR3 DNA reads TGTGCCAGCAGCTTAAATGGGCCTGAGGTATCTGCTCGTCGGTATTTT. Its protein is CASSLNGPEVSARRYF.

The J gene is TRBJ1-4, the V gene TRBV5-1; 9 nucleotides agree with TRBD1. The CDR3 length is 17 residues. The V segment lost 0 bases and the J segment 9 bases; nucleotides outside the gene matches: 12. Germline assignment: CDR1 SGHRS and CDR2 YFSETQ. CDR3 sequence (DNA): TGCGCCAGCAGCTTGGCTTTTGTTGGGGACAGGGTGAAAAAACTGTTTTTT. The encoded protein is CASSLAFVGDRVKKLFF.

The chain joins TRBV15 to TRBJ2-7; possibly TRBD1 or TRBD2 for D (6 bases each). From germline, CDR1 is LNHNV and CDR2 YYDKDF (reference sequence). V lost 5 bases to trimming and J lost 6 bases, with 17 bases between them. CDR3 size: 14 residues. The CDR3 spells CATSHPGGHPEQYF. For the CDR3, the DNA is TGTGCCACCAGCCACCCCGGGGGACATCCCGAGCAGTACTTC.

The rearrangement links TRBV19 to TRBJ1-6; D possibly corresponds to TRBD1 (6 bases). This CDR3 has 14 amino acids. Trimming pared 6 bases from V and 6 bases from J, leaving 12 bases between. CDR1 and CDR2 (germline): LNHDA, SQIVND (reference sequence). The CDR3 loop reads CASRATGTNSPLHF. CDR3 bases: TGTGCCAGTAGGGCGACAGGAACTAATTCACCCCTCCACTTT.

This clone was detected only a few times. The chain recombines TRBV6-1 with TRBJ1-1; D is possibly TRBD1 (5 bases). Germline CDR1 and CDR2: MNHNS and SASEGT. V lost 2 bases to trimming and J lost 5 bases, with 9 bases between them. The CDR3 sequence is 13 residues long. Here the CDR3 reads CASSERGRTEAFF. The CDR3 coding sequence is TGTGCCAGCAGTGAACGGGGGAGGACTGAAGCTTTCTTT.

This clone has just one count. The chain uses TRBV7-8 and TRBJ2-5, with a tentative D call TRBD1 (6 bases). Germline assignment: CDR1 SGHVS and CDR2 FQNEAQ. CDR3 length equals 16 residues. Trimming left V 5 bases short and J 5 bases short, with 21 bases between. The chain's CDR3 is CASSMGHLGGSETQYF. In DNA form, the CDR3 reads TGTGCCAGCAGCATGGGACACCTTGGGGGTTCGGAGACCCAGTACTTC.

The chain has TRBV6-1 and TRBJ1-2; D remains unclear. This CDR3 has 15 residues. V lost 1 base and J lost 4, with 13 bases in between. Germline assignment: CDR1 MNHNS and CDR2 SASEGT. CDR3 nucleotide sequence: TGTGCCAGCAGTGAAGTGGTAGGGCAGGCCTATGGCTACACCTTC. This gives the protein CASSEVVGQAYGYTF.

This clone was observed a few times. The rearrangement uses TRBV5-1 and TRBJ1-1; D possibly corresponds to TRBD1 (6 bases). Looked up from germline, CDR1 is SGHRS and CDR2 is YFSETQ. V gave up 6 bases and J gave up 0 bases, with 15 bases separating them. This CDR3 contains 15 residues. Here the CDR3 reads CASNPRQDLNTEAFF. The CDR3 DNA reads as TGCGCCAGCAATCCGAGACAGGATTTGAACACTGAAGCTTTCTTT.

This clone was recorded once. The rearrangement joins TRBV30 to TRBJ2-2; D gene uncertain. The CDR3 runs to 13 residues. The ends were cut back, 7 bases at V and 7 bases at J, with 16 bases in the middle. Germline assignment: CDR1 GTSNPN and CDR2 SVGIG (reference sequence). In nucleotides, the CDR3 is TGTGCCTCGGCCGAAACTCCCGGCGGGGAGCTGTTTTTT. Amino acid sequence: CASAETPGGELFF.

The genes are TRBV7-8 and TRBJ2-3; no reliable D call. V shed 5 bases and J shed 4 bases, with 13 bases lying between them. CDR3 length equals 14 residues. CDR1 and CDR2 from the germline V gene are SGHVS and FQNEAQ. The DNA of the CDR3 is TGTGCCAGCAGCCCCCACTCGGGTGCAGATACGCAGTATTTT. It translates to CASSPHSGADTQYF.

In this sample, this clone turned up once. The chain recombines TRBV4-2 with TRBJ1-3; D may be TRBD1 (5 bases). The CDR3 spans 16 residues. Deletions cut 0 bases from V and 4 bases from J, with 13 bases between. Germline V gene sequence: CDR1 LGHNA, CDR2 YNFKEQ. The CDR3 DNA follows: TGTGCCAGCAGCCAAGATCGCCTTGGGGGAGGAAACACCATATATTTT. It specifies CASSQDRLGGGNTIYF.

The chain couples TRBV11-3 to TRBJ1-3; 7 bases match TRBD1. Germline V gene data show CDR1 as SGHNT and CDR2 as YENEEA. With V trimmed by 5 bases and J by 2 bases, 3 bases remained unmatched. This CDR3 contains 14 residues. This CDR3 is CASSPGTAGNTIYF. The DNA for the CDR3 is TGTGCCAGCAGCCCCGGGACAGCTGGAAACACCATATATTTT.

V is TRBV6-1 and J is TRBJ1-2; D is ambiguous. This CDR3 has 13 residues. Trimming took 5 bases from V and 3 from J, leaving 10 bases between them. The V gene's germline CDR1 is MNHNS and CDR2 SASEGT. The CDR3 loop reads CASSFPGHYGYTF. CDR3 DNA sequence: TGTGCCAGCAGTTTCCCAGGCCACTATGGCTACACCTTC.

The gene calls are TRBV5-1 and TRBJ2-7; 8 bases map to TRBD2. Per germline, CDR1 SGHRS and CDR2 YFSETQ. The CDR3 extends over 12 amino acids. The V segment lost 4 bases and the J segment 3 bases; nucleotides outside the gene matches: 0. The CDR3 nucleotides are TGCGCCAGCAGCGGGACTAGCTACGAGCAGTACTTC. Its protein product is CASSGTSYEQYF.

The genes are TRBV6-1 and TRBJ2-7; 7 nucleotides agree with TRBD1. Losses at the gene ends were 6 bases for V and 4 bases for J; bases not matched to a gene: 6. CDR3 length equals 13 residues. Germline-derived CDR1 and CDR2 are MNHNS and SASEGT. The CDR3 sequence: CASSWDSRYEQYF. The CDR3, as DNA: TGTGCCAGCAGCTGGGACAGCCGGTACGAGCAGTACTTC.

V gene TRBV6-1 combines with J gene TRBJ1-5; D gene ambiguous. The CDR3 covers 12 residues. Trimming removed 2 bases at V and 7 bases at J, with 6 bases between. Germline assignment: CDR1 MNHNS and CDR2 SASEGT. The CDR3 region has the DNA TGTGCCAGCAGTGAATTAGGGCAGCCCCAGCATTTT. Translation gives CASSELGQPQHF.

In this sample, this clone turned up once. This CDR3 reads CALETYNEQFF. The CDR3 DNA sequence: TGTGCCCTGGAGACCTACAATGAGCAGTTCTTC. J is TRBJ2-1 and V is TRBV7-9; D is unresolved. There are 11 residues in the CDR3. V gave up 11 bases and J gave up 2 bases, with 7 bases separating them. The germline gives CDR1 SEHNR, CDR2 FQNEAQ (reference sequence). Filled out from reference TRBV7-9 and TRBJ2-1, the complete variable domain reads DTGVSQNPRHKITKRGQNVTFRCDPISEHNRLYWYRQTLGQGPEFLTYFQNEAQLEKSRLLSDRFSAERPKGSFSTLEIQRTEQGDSAMYLCALETYNEQFFGPGTRLTVL.

The chain carries TRBV15 and TRBJ1-2; D not certain. V gave up 2 bases and J gave up 6 bases, with 19 bases separating them. Germline CDR1 LNHNV, CDR2 YYDKDF (reference sequence). The CDR3 consists of 16 residues. The CDR3 DNA reads as TGTGCCACCAGCAGATTTAGTTTCGCTTCCGAAAATGGCTACACCTTC. Amino acids: CATSRFSFASENGYTF. The whole variable domain, remainder taken from reference TRBV15 and TRBJ1-2, is DAMVIQNPRYQVTQFGKPVTLSCSQTLNHNVMYWYQQKSSQAPKLLFHYYDKDFNNEADTPDNFQSRRPNTSFCFLDIRSPGLGDTAMYLCATSRFSFASENGYTFGSGTRLTVV.

V gene TRBV4-2 combines with J gene TRBJ2-6, with 9 bases lining up with TRBD1. This CDR3 has 18 residues. Germline trimming cut 5 bases from V and 0 bases from J; bases unmatched to any gene: 8. Germline V gives CDR1 LGHNA, CDR2 YNFKEQ. The CDR3 DNA is TGTGCCAGCAGCTCCCAGACAGGGGGGAACTCTGGGGCCAACGTCCTGACTTTC. Its translation is CASSSQTGGNSGANVLTF.

This clone was detected only once. V gene TRBV7-8 combines with J gene TRBJ1-2, with a tentative D call TRBD1 (6 bases). V lost 3 bases to trimming and J lost 8 bases, with 16 bases between them. This CDR3 region has 14 residues. Per the germline V gene, CDR1 is SGHVS and CDR2 is FQNEAQ. CDR3 nucleotide sequence: TGTGCCAGCAGCTTCCCAGGGGCAATGAAGGGCTACACCTTC. Its protein product is CASSFPGAMKGYTF. The variable domain in full, with the rest retrieved from reference TRBV7-8 and TRBJ1-2, is GAGVSQSPRYKVAKRGQDVALRCDPISGHVSLFWYQQALGQGPEFLTYFQNEAQLDKSGLPSDRFFAERPEGSVSTLKIQRTQQEDSAVYLCASSFPGAMKGYTFGSGTRLTVV.

J is TRBJ2-3 and V is TRBV28; 8 bases line up with TRBD2. Germline assignment: CDR1 MDHEN and CDR2 SYDVKM. CDR3 length equals 16 residues. The V segment lost 4 bases and the J segment 2 bases; nucleotides outside the gene matches: 8. CDR3 nucleotide sequence: TGTGCCAGCAGTTCACCGCGGGGGGCTTTCACAGATACGCAGTATTTT. This sequence encodes CASSSPRGAFTDTQYF.